Presented here are 15 T cell receptor beta chains from one specimen sequenced in a study of OX40 agonist ivuxolimab in advanced cancers. TCRdb's copy holds only in-frame clones and misses some; the assay was immunoSEQ multiplex PCR. The table lists tens of thousands of clones, about 87% of them singletons. Sequencing used CD4+ or CD8+ T cells sorted from blood, obtained in a trial of the OX40 agonist ivuxolimab. These TCRs come from an adult with an advanced solid tumor such as melanoma, head and neck, liver or kidney cancer.

The CDR3 DNA reads as TGCGCCAGCAGCCCGGGACAGGGGGCCGGTGGGGCCAACGTCCTGACTTTC. It is translated as CASSPGQGAGGANVLTF. The chain couples TRBV4-3 to TRBJ2-6; the match to TRBD1 covers 12 bases. The CDR3 contains 17 residues. V gave up 4 bases and J gave up 3 bases; unmatched junction bases: 4. Germline V gene sequence: CDR1 LGHNA, CDR2 YSLEER.

The chain employs TRBV5-5 and TRBJ1-2; tentatively, D is TRBD1 (5 bases). V shed 4 bases and J shed 4 bases, with 11 bases lying between them. The CDR3 loop spans 13 amino acids. The V gene's germline CDR1 is SGHKS and CDR2 YYEKEE (reference sequence). This CDR3 is CASSLGTVYGYTF. DNA of the CDR3: TGTGCCAGCAGCCTCGGGACGGTCTATGGCTACACCTTC.

This chain uses TRBV5-1 with TRBJ2-3; unclear D gene. Trimming pared 0 bases from V and 2 bases from J, leaving 13 bases between. The V gene's germline CDR1 is SGHRS and CDR2 YFSETQ. The length of the CDR3 is 16 residues. The CDR3 loop is CASSLAGSKSTDTQYF. In DNA, the CDR3 is TGCGCCAGCAGCTTGGCCGGGTCGAAGTCCACAGATACGCAGTATTTT.

This clone was seen only a few times. This rearrangement joins TRBV7-9 to TRBJ2-7; D is uncertain. The CDR3 runs 14 residues. V was shortened by 1 base and J by 0 bases, with 7 bases between the two germline ends. Germline V gene sequence: CDR1 SEHNR, CDR2 FQNEAQ (reference sequence). The CDR3 protein is CASSLDLSSYEQYF. CDR3 coding DNA: TGTGCCAGCAGCTTAGATCTCAGCTCCTACGAGCAGTACTTC. The entire variable domain, with the rest obtained from reference TRBV7-9 and TRBJ2-7, is as follows: DTGVSQNPRHKITKRGQNVTFRCDPISEHNRLYWYRQTLGQGPEFLTYFQNEAQLEKSRLLSDRFSAERPKGSFSTLEIQRTEQGDSAMYLCASSLDLSSYEQYFGPGTRLTVT.

The J gene is TRBJ1-5, the V gene TRBV28; no clear D. CDR1 is MDHEN, CDR2 SYDVKM, per germline. The CDR3 spans 14 residues. V dropped 9 bases and J dropped 7 bases, with 19 bases sitting between them. In DNA form, the CDR3 reads TGTGCCAGTCACCCGTTCCGGGTTCAGCAGCCCCAGCATTTT. It codes for CASHPFRVQQPQHF.

This chain links TRBV13 with TRBJ2-3, with 11 bases fitting TRBD2. This CDR3 spans 17 amino acids. V lost 0 bases, J lost 2 bases, and 4 bases stayed unmatched. Looked up from germline, CDR1 is PRHDT and CDR2 is FYEKMQ (reference sequence). CDR3 bases: TGTGCCAGCAGCTTAGGCGGTAGCGGGAGGGTCACAGATACGCAGTATTTT. It is translated as CASSLGGSGRVTDTQYF.

This clone is a singleton in its sample. J is TRBJ2-4 and V is TRBV9; TRBD2 matches at 7 bases. Germline trimming cut 4 bases from V and 1 base from J; bases unmatched to any gene: 23. Germline V gene lookup returns CDR1 SGDLS and CDR2 YYNGEE. The CDR3 is 21 residues long. CDR3: CASSRGVRGTRGYTAKNIQYF. CDR3 DNA: TGTGCCAGCAGCCGCGGGGTGCGGGGGACCCGGGGATATACGGCCAAAAACATTCAGTACTTC.

The J gene is TRBJ1-2, the V gene TRBV4-2; no reliable D call. Germline CDR1 is LGHNA and CDR2 is YNFKEQ. The CDR3 consists of 17 residues. The ends were cut back, 1 base at V and 12 bases at J, with 27 bases in the middle. The CDR3, as DNA: TGTGCCAGCAGCCAAGGGGCCTTCTCCCTAAGGCCGGCGAGCCACACCTTC. Amino acids: CASSQGAFSLRPASHTF.

The V and J genes are TRBV4-3 and TRBJ1-4; D call uncertain. CDR3 length: 17 amino acids. The V gene lost 3 bases and the J gene lost 7 bases, with 21 bases spanning the gap. CDR1 LGHNA and CDR2 YSLEER come from the germline V gene. CDR3 DNA sequence: TGCGCCAGCAGCCACCTCACCCGCCCAACCCGCCGTGAAAAACTGTTTTTT. It is translated as CASSHLTRPTRREKLFF.

A single count supports this clone. The rearrangement uses TRBV4-3 and TRBJ2-5, with 8 bases fitting TRBD1. J was trimmed by 13 bases and V by 0 bases; bases with no gene match: 10. The germline V gene has CDR1 LGHNA and CDR2 YSLEER. The CDR3 consists of 14 residues. CDR3 region: CASSQDWGPGGLYF. The CDR3 DNA sequence: TGCGCCAGCAGCCAAGATTGGGGGCCAGGGGGCTTGTACTTC.

J is TRBJ2-1 and V is TRBV11-3; TRBD1 agrees at 11 bases. The germline gives CDR1 SGHNT, CDR2 YENEEA. V shed 8 bases, J shed 6 bases, and the junction held 9 bases outside the gene matches. The CDR3 is 15 residues long. In DNA form, the CDR3 reads TGTGCCAGCTCGTTCAGGGACAGGGGGTTCAATGAGCAGTTCTTC. Protein: CASSFRDRGFNEQFF.

This sequence joins TRBV19 and TRBJ2-6; D may be TRBD2 (6 bases). Per germline, CDR1 LNHDA and CDR2 SQIVND (reference sequence). The CDR3 sequence is 17 residues long. The germline V and J ends were trimmed by 5 bases and 0 bases, with 14 bases remaining between them. The CDR3 protein is CASSPPQGGSGANVLTF. Here the CDR3 DNA reads TGTGCCAGTAGTCCCCCCCAGGGAGGCTCTGGGGCCAACGTCCTGACTTTC. Supplemented by reference TRBV19 and TRBJ2-6, the full variable domain reads DGGITQSPKYLFRKEGQNVTLSCEQNLNHDAMYWYRQDPGQGLRLIYYSQIVNDFQKGDIAEGYSVSREKKESFPLTVTSAQKNPTAFYLCASSPPQGGSGANVLTFGAGSRLTVL.

The chain is built from TRBV18 and TRBJ2-5; the D is unclear. Trimming cost V 8 bases and J 5 bases, with 15 bases left between them. Looked up from germline, CDR1 is KGHSH and CDR2 is LQKENI. The CDR3 consists of 13 residues. DNA of the CDR3: TGTGCCAGCGCTTTAGATGGTCGGGAGACCCAGTACTTC. As protein: CASALDGRETQYF. Full variable domain (missing parts from reference TRBV18 and TRBJ2-5): NAGVMQNPRHLVRRRGQEARLRCSPMKGHSHVYWYRQLPEEGLKFMVYLQKENIIDESGMPKERFSAEFPKEGPSILRIQQVVRGDSAAYFCASALDGRETQYFGPGTRLLVL.

The V and J genes are TRBV6-6 and TRBJ2-2; TRBD1 aligns across 8 bases. V gave up 5 bases and J gave up 6 bases; unmatched junction bases: 5. The CDR3 extends over 14 amino acids. Germline values: CDR1 MNHNY, CDR2 SVGAGI (reference sequence). The CDR3: CASSPQGAAGELFF. CDR3 DNA: TGTGCCAGCAGTCCTCAGGGGGCTGCCGGGGAGCTGTTTTTT.

This chain uses TRBV5-1 with TRBJ2-5; no definite D call. The CDR3 runs to 14 residues. The germline V gene has CDR1 SGHRS and CDR2 YFSETQ. V was shortened by 1 base and J by 2 bases, with 9 bases between the two germline ends. CDR3 DNA: TGCGCCAGCAGCTTGTTCCGGCAACAAGAGACCCAGTACTTC. This gives the protein CASSLFRQQETQYF.